The source of this T cell receptor (beta chain) is a study of T cells after yellow fever vaccination. At the level of the study: Each low-cell-number fraction was prepared by means of SMART-Seq v4 Ultra Low Input. Study results and caveats: Among all clonotypes, a small share was observed in both CD4 and CD8 compartments. Most clones from primary vaccination resurfaced after the booster (approximately 97% CD4, more than 75% CD8).

Universal primer sites and UMIs were introduced during 5'RACE template-switching synthesis of TCR cDNA. Each CDR3 protein is one row after TCRdb ran MiXCR on the 5' RACE reads. The sample has roughly 500,000 distinct CDR3 sequences; roughly 19% are singletons. V was clipped by 6 bases and J by 10 bases, with 19 bases between them. The CDR3 has 14 amino acids. As to this clonotype: The antigen is not known.

The sequences come from PBMCs, collected 15 days after the yellow fever booster vaccination. V usage is TRBV12-3 or TRBV12-4 and J usage is TRBJ2-1, with D tentatively TRBD2 (6 bases). The TCR was taken from a young man who received the YFV17D yellow fever vaccine. DNA of the CDR3: TGTGCCAGCAGAGTTCGTCGGGAGTCAGGAGAGCAGTTCTTC. It yields the protein CASRVRRESGEQFF.